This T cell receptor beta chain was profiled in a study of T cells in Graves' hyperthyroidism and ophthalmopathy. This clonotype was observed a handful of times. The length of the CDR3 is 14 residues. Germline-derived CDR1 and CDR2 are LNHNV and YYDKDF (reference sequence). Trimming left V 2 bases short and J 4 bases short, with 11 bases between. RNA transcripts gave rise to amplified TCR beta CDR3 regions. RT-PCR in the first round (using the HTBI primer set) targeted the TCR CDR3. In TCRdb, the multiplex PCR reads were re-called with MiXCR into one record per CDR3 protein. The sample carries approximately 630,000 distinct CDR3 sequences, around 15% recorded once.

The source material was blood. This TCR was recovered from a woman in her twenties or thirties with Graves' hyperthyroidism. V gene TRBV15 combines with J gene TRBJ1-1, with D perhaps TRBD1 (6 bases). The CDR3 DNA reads TGTGCCACCAGCAGAACAATGGACAGCACTGAAGCTTTCTTT. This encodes CATSRTMDSTEAFF.